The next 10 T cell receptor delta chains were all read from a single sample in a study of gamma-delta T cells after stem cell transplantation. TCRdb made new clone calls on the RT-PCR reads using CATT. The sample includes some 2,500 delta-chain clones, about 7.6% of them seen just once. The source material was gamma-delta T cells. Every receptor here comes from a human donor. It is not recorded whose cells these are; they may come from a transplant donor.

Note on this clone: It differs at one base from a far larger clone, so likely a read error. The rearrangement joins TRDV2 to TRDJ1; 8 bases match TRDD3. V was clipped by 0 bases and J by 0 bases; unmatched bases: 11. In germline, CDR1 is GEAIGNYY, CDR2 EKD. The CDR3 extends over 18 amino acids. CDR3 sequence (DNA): TGTGCCTGTGACACCCTAGCCGAACGGGGGATAGACACCGATAAACTCATCTTT. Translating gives CACDTLAERGIDTDKLIF.

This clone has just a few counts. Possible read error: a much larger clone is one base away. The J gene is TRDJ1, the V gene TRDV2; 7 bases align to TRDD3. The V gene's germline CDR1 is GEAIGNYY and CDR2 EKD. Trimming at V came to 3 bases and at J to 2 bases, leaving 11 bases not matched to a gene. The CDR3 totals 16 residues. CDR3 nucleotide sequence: TGTGCCTGTGACGCGGTACTGAGGGATACAACCGATAAACTCATCTTT. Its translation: CACDAVLRDTTDKLIF.

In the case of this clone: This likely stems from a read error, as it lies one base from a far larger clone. The CDR3: CACDKVLGDTKLLYADKLIF. The CDR3 DNA sequence: TGTGCCTGTGATAAGGTACTGGGGGATACCAAGCTACTGTACGCCGATAAACTCATCTTT. This chain uses TRDV2 with TRDJ1; 12 bases agree with TRDD3. Germline V gene data show CDR1 as GEAIGNYY and CDR2 as EKD. The CDR3 loop spans 20 amino acids. With V trimmed by 4 bases and J by 3 bases, 20 bases remained unmatched.

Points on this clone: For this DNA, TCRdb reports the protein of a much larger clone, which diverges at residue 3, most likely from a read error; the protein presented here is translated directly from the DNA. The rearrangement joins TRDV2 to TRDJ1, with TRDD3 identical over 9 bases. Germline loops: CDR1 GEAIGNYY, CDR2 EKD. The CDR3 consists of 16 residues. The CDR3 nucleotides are TGTGCCCGTGACACTCTGGGGGATCCCCCGCCCGATAAACTCATCTTT. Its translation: CARDTLGDPPPDKLIF.

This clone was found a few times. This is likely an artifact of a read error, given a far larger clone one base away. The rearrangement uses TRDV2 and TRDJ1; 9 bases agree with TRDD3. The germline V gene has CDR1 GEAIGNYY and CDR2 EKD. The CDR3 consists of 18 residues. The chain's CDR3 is CACGTVAVAGGSTDKLIF. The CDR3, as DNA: TGTGCCTGTGGCACCGTCGCTGTAGCTGGGGGATCGACCGATAAACTCATCTTT.

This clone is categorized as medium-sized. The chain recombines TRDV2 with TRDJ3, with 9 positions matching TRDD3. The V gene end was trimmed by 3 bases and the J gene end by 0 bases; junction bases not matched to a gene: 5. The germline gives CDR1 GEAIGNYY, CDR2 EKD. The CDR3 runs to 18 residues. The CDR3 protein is CACDHTGGASWDTRQMFF. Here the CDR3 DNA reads TGTGCCTGTGACCATACTGGGGGAGCCTCCTGGGACACCCGACAGATGTTTTTC.

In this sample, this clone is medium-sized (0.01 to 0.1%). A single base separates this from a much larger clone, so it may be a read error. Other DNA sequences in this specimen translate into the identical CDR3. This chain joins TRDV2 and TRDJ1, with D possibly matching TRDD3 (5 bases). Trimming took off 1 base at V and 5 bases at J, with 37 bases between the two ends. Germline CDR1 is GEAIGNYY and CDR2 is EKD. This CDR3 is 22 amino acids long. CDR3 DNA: TGTGCCTGTGACACAATAAGGCCGGTGGCCATCAATACTGGTTATCAGATGGATAAACTCATCTTT. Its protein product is CACDTIRPVAINTGYQMDKLIF.

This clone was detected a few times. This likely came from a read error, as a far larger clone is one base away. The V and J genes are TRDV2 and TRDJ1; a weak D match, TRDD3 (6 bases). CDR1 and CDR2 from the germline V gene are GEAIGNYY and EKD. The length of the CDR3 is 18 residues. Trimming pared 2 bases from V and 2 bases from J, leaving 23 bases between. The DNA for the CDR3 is TGTGCCTGTGACAATCTGGGGCCCGTACTGCCTTCTACCGATAAACTCATCTTT. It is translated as CACDNLGPVLPSTDKLIF.

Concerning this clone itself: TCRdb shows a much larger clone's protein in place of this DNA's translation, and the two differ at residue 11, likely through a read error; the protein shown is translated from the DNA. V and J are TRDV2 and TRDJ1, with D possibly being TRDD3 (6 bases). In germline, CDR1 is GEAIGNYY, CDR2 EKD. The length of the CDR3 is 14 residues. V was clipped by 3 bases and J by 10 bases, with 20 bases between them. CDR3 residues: CACDPTGPPSGLIF. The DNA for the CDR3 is TGTGCCTGTGACCCTACTGGGCCTCCCTCGGGACTCATCTTT.

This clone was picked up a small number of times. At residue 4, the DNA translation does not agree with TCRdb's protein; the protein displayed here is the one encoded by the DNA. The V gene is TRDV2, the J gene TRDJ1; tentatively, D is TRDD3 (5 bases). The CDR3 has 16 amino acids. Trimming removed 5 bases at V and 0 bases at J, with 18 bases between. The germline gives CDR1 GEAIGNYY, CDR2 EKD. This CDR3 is CACVWVQQKDTDKLIF. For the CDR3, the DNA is TGTGCCTGTGTCTGGGTACAACAAAAGGACACCGATAAACTCATCTTT.